These 22 T cell receptor beta chains originate from one sample sequenced in a study of blood T cell repertoires in COVID-19. Produced via immunoSEQ multiplex PCR; TCRdb's table is partial and in-frame only. The table includes 150,000 to 200,000 clones, roughly four fifths detected once. The sample comprised PBMCs or T cells enriched from blood (not recorded which). The source of these receptors is a man aged 40-50 years who had recovered from COVID-19.

The gene calls are TRBV2 and TRBJ1-4; 8 bases are a match to TRBD1. Trimming at V came to 6 bases and at J to 2 bases, leaving 11 bases not matched to a gene. Germline CDR1 SNHLY, CDR2 FYNNEI. This CDR3 is built from 17 residues. Here the CDR3 DNA reads TGTGCCAGCAGGAGGGACAGGACCTGGGGCACTAATGAAAAACTGTTTTTT. Translation: CASRRDRTWGTNEKLFF.

The rearrangement uses TRBV19 and TRBJ1-3; 8 positions match TRBD1. Germline V gives CDR1 LNHDA, CDR2 SQIVND (reference sequence). With V trimmed by 10 bases and J by 0 bases, 2 bases remained unmatched. This CDR3 region has 13 residues. The chain's CDR3 is CATGQGSGNTIYF. In nucleotides, the CDR3 is TGTGCCACCGGACAGGGCTCTGGAAACACCATATATTTT.

This chain uses TRBV5-1 with TRBJ2-1; TRBD1 matches 9 bases. V trimming: 0 bases; J trimming: 3 bases; junction bases outside the gene matches: 1. The CDR3 runs 15 residues. From germline, CDR1 is SGHRS and CDR2 YFSETQ. For the CDR3, the DNA is TGCGCCAGCAGCTTGGAGGGACAGGGCTACAATGAGCAGTTCTTC. Protein: CASSLEGQGYNEQFF.

This clone was found once. The J gene is TRBJ1-1, the V gene TRBV3-1 (or the pseudogene TRBV3-2), with D hard to call. The V and J ends lost 1 base and 8 bases respectively, with 14 bases between them. The CDR3 consists of 14 residues. Germline V lookup: CDR1 LGHDT, CDR2 YNNKEL (reference sequence). The CDR3 DNA reads TGTGCCAGCAGCCAAGCTGACATCCAGCCCGAAGCTTTCTTT. Amino acids: CASSQADIQPEAFF.

The chain has TRBV28 and TRBJ1-2; TRBD1 matches 7 bases. The ends lost 2 bases at V and 7 bases at J; junction bases unmatched: 7. This CDR3 spans 14 amino acids. The V gene's germline CDR1 is MDHEN and CDR2 SYDVKM. This CDR3 is CASSLGRQGGGYTF. Written as DNA, the CDR3 is TGTGCCAGCAGTTTAGGGCGACAGGGCGGTGGCTACACCTTC.

The chain employs TRBV5-4 and TRBJ1-1; D is unclear. There are 15 residues in the CDR3. V was clipped by 0 bases and J by 11 bases, with 20 bases between them. In germline, CDR1 is SGHNT, CDR2 YYREEE (reference sequence). The CDR3 nucleotides are TGTGCCAGCAGCTTGGCAGGAAGTTTTATGGTTGGGGCTTTCTTT. Residues: CASSLAGSFMVGAFF.

This clone has just one count. CDR3 DNA: TGTGCCAGCAGGGAGTCTTTAGGCTATGGCTACACCTTC. Protein: CASRESLGYGYTF. This chain links TRBV2 with TRBJ1-2; D not certain. The V gene lost 6 bases and the J gene lost 4 bases, with 12 bases spanning the gap. The CDR3 runs 13 residues. In germline, CDR1 is SNHLY, CDR2 FYNNEI.

The chain uses TRBV19 and TRBJ2-1, with D maybe TRBD2 (5 bases). Trimming stripped 5 bases from V and 12 bases from J, with 14 bases between. The CDR3 is made up of 12 amino acids. CDR1 and CDR2 (germline): LNHDA, SQIVND (reference sequence). The CDR3 loop reads CASSPRSGWQFF. Written as DNA, the CDR3 is TGTGCCAGTAGTCCCAGGAGCGGATGGCAGTTCTTC.

The chain employs TRBV29-1 and TRBJ1-2; D is ambiguous. Germline V gene data show CDR1 as SQVTM and CDR2 as ANQGSEA. The germline V and J ends were trimmed by 5 bases and 8 bases, with 12 bases remaining between them. The CDR3 runs 11 residues. The chain's CDR3 is CSVFHASGYTF. DNA of the CDR3: TGCAGCGTTTTTCACGCGTCGGGCTACACCTTC.

The genes are TRBV5-1 and TRBJ1-5; 10 bases line up with TRBD1. Trimming at V came to 0 bases and at J to 8 bases, leaving 8 bases not matched to a gene. CDR3 length: 16 amino acids. The V gene's germline CDR1 is SGHRS and CDR2 YFSETQ. The CDR3: CASSLVGQGEEKPQHF. Here the CDR3 DNA reads TGCGCCAGCAGCTTGGTTGGACAGGGGGAGGAAAAGCCCCAGCATTTT.

The V and J genes are TRBV19 and TRBJ2-1; 7 bases map to TRBD1. The CDR3 extends over 15 amino acids. With V trimmed by 5 bases and J by 7 bases, 11 bases remained unmatched. Germline V gene data show CDR1 as LNHDA and CDR2 as SQIVND (reference sequence). This CDR3 is CASSPTGVFRNEQFF. The CDR3, as DNA: TGTGCCAGTAGTCCCACAGGGGTTTTTCGGAATGAGCAGTTCTTC.

This rearrangement joins TRBV30 to TRBJ1-5; unclear D gene. The CDR3 runs to 14 residues. Deletions cut 3 bases from V and 6 bases from J, with 15 bases between. Germline V gives CDR1 GTSNPN, CDR2 SVGIG (reference sequence). This CDR3 is CAWSVSSGSQPQHF. The CDR3 bases are TGTGCCTGGAGCGTTTCATCTGGGAGTCAGCCCCAGCATTTT.

The CDR3 reads CASSGDRAYGYTF. As DNA, the CDR3 is TGTGCCAGCAGTGGGGACAGGGCTTATGGCTACACCTTC. The chain links TRBV25-1 to TRBJ1-2; TRBD1 matches at 9 bases. With 4 bases clipped from V and 5 bases from J, the junction kept 2 bases outside the gene matches. CDR1 and CDR2 (germline): MGHDK, SYGVNS. The CDR3 loop spans 13 amino acids.

The rearrangement uses TRBV12-2 and TRBJ2-5; the D segment call TRBD2 is taken from the table without a DNA check. TRBV12-2 is a listed pseudogene. This CDR3 has 16 amino acids. The CDR3 reads CASRLITRGGSPQKHF. The DNA for the CDR3 is TGTGCAAGTCGGCTGATAACAAGGGGGGGATCCCCGCAGAAACACTTC.

For the CDR3, the DNA is TGCGCCAGCAGCCAAGTAATCTTGGACAGTCGATGGCCCCAGCATTTT. It codes for CASSQVILDSRWPQHF. This chain joins TRBV4-1 and TRBJ1-5, with D perhaps matching TRBD1 (6 bases). The CDR3 extends over 16 amino acids. Germline CDR1 and CDR2: MGHRA and YSYEKL. Trimming cost V 1 base and J 9 bases, with 19 bases left between them.

This clone was recorded only once. The chain links TRBV29-1 to TRBJ1-2; 9 bases match TRBD1. Germline CDR1 SQVTM, CDR2 ANQGSEA. The V gene end was trimmed by 4 bases and the J gene end by 2 bases; junction bases not matched to a gene: 2. The CDR3 spans 13 residues. The CDR3 DNA reads as TGCAGCGTTGGGGGACAGGGAAACTATGGCTACACCTTC. This codes for CSVGGQGNYGYTF. Looking up the rest from reference TRBV29-1 and TRBJ1-2 gives the full variable domain: SAVISQKPSRDICQRGTSLTIQCQVDSQVTMMFWYRQQPGQSLTLIATANQGSEATYESGFVIDKFPISRPNLTFSTLTVSNMSPEDSSIYLCSVGGQGNYGYTFGSGTRLTVV.

V gene TRBV11-2 combines with J gene TRBJ1-2; no reliable D call. V shed 5 bases and J shed 4 bases, with 17 bases lying between them. The CDR3 length is 15 residues. The germline V gene encodes CDR1 SGHAT and CDR2 FQNNGV. The CDR3 spells CASSHLMPGSYGYTF. The CDR3 DNA sequence: TGTGCCAGCAGCCACCTCATGCCGGGGTCCTATGGCTACACCTTC. Complete variable domain (other parts from reference TRBV11-2 and TRBJ1-2): EAGVAQSPRYKIIEKRQSVAFWCNPISGHATLYWYQQILGQGPKLLIQFQNNGVVDDSQLPKDRFSAERLKGVDSTLKIQPAKLEDSAVYLCASSHLMPGSYGYTFGSGTRLTVV.

The rearrangement uses TRBV29-1 and TRBJ2-5; weak D call: TRBD1 (5 bases). The CDR3 covers 13 residues. Trimming took 4 bases from V and 4 from J, leaving 13 bases between them. CDR1 is SQVTM, CDR2 ANQGSEA, per germline. The CDR3 is CSVAQGVGETQYF. DNA for the CDR3: TGCAGCGTTGCTCAAGGGGTAGGAGAGACCCAGTACTTC.

The gene calls are TRBV5-1 and TRBJ2-3, with 7 bases lining up with TRBD1. The CDR3 consists of 16 residues. With V trimmed by 2 bases and J by 2 bases, 8 bases remained unmatched. Germline V CDR1 and CDR2: SGHRS, YFSETQ. The CDR3 DNA is TGCGCCAGCAGCTTAGGACAGGCCTCGAACACAGATACGCAGTATTTT. It specifies CASSLGQASNTDTQYF.

This chain joins TRBV4-3 and TRBJ1-3, with D tentatively TRBD1 (5 bases). This CDR3 spans 15 amino acids. V was pared by 0 bases and J by 8 bases, with 14 bases between. Per the germline V gene, CDR1 is LGHNA and CDR2 is YSLEER. This CDR3 is CASSQEEGDPYTIYF. For the CDR3, the DNA is TGCGCCAGCAGCCAAGAAGAAGGGGATCCGTACACCATATATTTT.

The chain uses TRBV2 and TRBJ2-2; D is possibly TRBD2 (5 bases). V lost 7 bases and J lost 5, with 14 bases in between. The CDR3 is made up of 14 amino acids. Germline values: CDR1 SNHLY, CDR2 FYNNEI. The CDR3 reads CASTTEVKTGELFF. The CDR3 region has the DNA TGTGCCAGCACCACGGAGGTAAAGACCGGGGAGCTGTTTTTT. The full variable domain, its missing parts supplied by reference TRBV2 and TRBJ2-2, is EPEVTQTPSHQVTQMGQEVILRCVPISNHLYFYWYRQILGQKVEFLVSFYNNEISEKSEIFDDQFSVERPDGSNFTLKIRSTKLEDSAMYFCASTTEVKTGELFFGEGSRLTVL.

V usage is TRBV11-2 and J usage is TRBJ1-5, with TRBD1 as a possible D gene (5 bases). V gave up 1 base and J gave up 0 bases, with 16 bases separating them. The CDR3 loop spans 18 amino acids. Germline loops: CDR1 SGHAT, CDR2 FQNNGV. CDR3: CASSLGGSGGNSNQPQHF. In DNA, the CDR3 is TGTGCCAGCAGCTTAGGGGGGTCGGGAGGGAATAGCAATCAGCCCCAGCATTTT. Variable domain in full (rest from reference TRBV11-2 and TRBJ1-5): EAGVAQSPRYKIIEKRQSVAFWCNPISGHATLYWYQQILGQGPKLLIQFQNNGVVDDSQLPKDRFSAERLKGVDSTLKIQPAKLEDSAVYLCASSLGGSGGNSNQPQHFGDGTRLSIL.